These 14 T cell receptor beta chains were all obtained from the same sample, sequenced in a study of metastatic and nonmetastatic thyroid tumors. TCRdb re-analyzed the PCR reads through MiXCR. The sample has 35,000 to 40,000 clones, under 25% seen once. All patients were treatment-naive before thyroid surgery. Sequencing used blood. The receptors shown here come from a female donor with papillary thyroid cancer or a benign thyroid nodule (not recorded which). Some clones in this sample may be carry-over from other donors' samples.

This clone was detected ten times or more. The CDR3 nucleotides are TGTGCCAGCTCCCAGGGTCCGGCCGGGGAGCTGTTTTTT. Translating it yields CASSQGPAGELFF. The chain is built from TRBV18 and TRBJ2-2, with a possible D match to TRBD1 (5 bases). CDR1 is KGHSH, CDR2 LQKENI, per germline. This CDR3 comprises 13 residues. Deletions cut 6 bases from V and 6 bases from J, with 11 bases between.

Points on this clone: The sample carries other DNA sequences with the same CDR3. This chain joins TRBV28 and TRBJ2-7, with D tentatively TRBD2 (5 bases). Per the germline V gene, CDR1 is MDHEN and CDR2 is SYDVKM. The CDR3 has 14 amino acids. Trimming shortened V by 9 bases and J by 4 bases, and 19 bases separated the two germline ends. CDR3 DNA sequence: TGTGCCAGTTCGGGTCTAGCTGGAGTATACGAGCAGTACTTC. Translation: CASSGLAGVYEQYF. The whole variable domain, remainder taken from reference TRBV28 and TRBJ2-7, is DVKVTQSSRYLVKRTGEKVFLECVQDMDHENMFWYRQDPGLGLRLIYFSYDVKMKEKGDIPEGYSVSREKKERFSLILESASTNQTSMYLCASSGLAGVYEQYFGPGTRLTVT.

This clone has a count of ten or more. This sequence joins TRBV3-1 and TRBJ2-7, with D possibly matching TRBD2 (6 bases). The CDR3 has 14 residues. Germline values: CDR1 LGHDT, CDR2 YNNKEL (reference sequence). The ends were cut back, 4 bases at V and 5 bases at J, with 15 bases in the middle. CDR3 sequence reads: CASSRGQGGNEQYF. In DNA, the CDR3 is TGTGCCAGCAGCCGAGGCCAGGGAGGAAACGAGCAGTACTTC.

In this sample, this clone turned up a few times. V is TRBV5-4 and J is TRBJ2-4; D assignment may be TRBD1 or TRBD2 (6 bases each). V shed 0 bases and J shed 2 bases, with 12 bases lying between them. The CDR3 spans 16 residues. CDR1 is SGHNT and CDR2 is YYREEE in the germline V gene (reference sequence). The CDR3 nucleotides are TGTGCCAGCAGCTTGGGGGGGGCAAGTACCAAAAACATTCAGTACTTC. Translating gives CASSLGGASTKNIQYF.

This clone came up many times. CDR3: CASRTWEGEETQYF. CDR3 DNA sequence: TGTGCCAGCAGAACTTGGGAGGGAGAAGAGACCCAGTACTTC. The genes are TRBV2 and TRBJ2-5; 7 bases agree with TRBD2. This CDR3 contains 14 residues. CDR1 SNHLY and CDR2 FYNNEI come from the germline V gene. Trimming at V came to 6 bases and at J to 3 bases, leaving 7 bases not matched to a gene. The full variable domain, rest sourced from reference TRBV2 and TRBJ2-5, is EPEVTQTPSHQVTQMGQEVILRCVPISNHLYFYWYRQILGQKVEFLVSFYNNEISEKSEIFDDQFSVERPDGSNFTLKIRSTKLEDSAMYFCASRTWEGEETQYFGPGTRLLVL.

CDR3 DNA: TGTGCCAGCTCACCAAAGATGGTGGTAGGAAATTCACCCCTCCACTTT. It codes for CASSPKMVVGNSPLHF. The rearrangement uses TRBV18 and TRBJ1-6; D not resolved. V was cut by 2 bases and J by 7 bases, with 15 bases left in between. Germline V gene data show CDR1 as KGHSH and CDR2 as LQKENI. This CDR3 is 16 amino acids long.

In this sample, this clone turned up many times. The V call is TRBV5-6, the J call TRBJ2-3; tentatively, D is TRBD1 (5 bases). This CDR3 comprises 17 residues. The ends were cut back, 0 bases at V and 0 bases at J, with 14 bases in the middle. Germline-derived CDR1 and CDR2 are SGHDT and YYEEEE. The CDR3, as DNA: TGTGCCAGCAGCTTGGGGGGCTCCCGTACTAGCACAGATACGCAGTATTTT. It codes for CASSLGGSRTSTDTQYF.

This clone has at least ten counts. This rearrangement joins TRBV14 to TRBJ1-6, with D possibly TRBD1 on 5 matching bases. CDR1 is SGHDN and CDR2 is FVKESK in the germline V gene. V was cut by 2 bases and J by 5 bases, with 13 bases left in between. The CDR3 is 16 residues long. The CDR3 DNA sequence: TGTGCCAGCAGCCAAACAGGCAGGATCGATAATTCACCCCTCCACTTT. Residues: CASSQTGRIDNSPLHF.

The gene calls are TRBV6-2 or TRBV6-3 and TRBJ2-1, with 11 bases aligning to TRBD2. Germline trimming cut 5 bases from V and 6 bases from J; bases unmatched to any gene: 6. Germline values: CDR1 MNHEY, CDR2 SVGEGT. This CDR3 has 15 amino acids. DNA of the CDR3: TGTGCCAGCAGTCTACTAGCGGGAGAGGGCAATGAGCAGTTCTTC. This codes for CASSLLAGEGNEQFF.

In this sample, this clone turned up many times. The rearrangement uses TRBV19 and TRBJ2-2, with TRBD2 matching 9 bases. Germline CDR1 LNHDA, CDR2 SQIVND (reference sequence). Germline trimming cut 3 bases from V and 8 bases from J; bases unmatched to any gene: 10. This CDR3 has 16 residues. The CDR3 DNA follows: TGTGCCAGTAGTATGGAAGTAGCGGGAGCCAGGGGGGAGCTGTTTTTT. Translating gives CASSMEVAGARGELFF.

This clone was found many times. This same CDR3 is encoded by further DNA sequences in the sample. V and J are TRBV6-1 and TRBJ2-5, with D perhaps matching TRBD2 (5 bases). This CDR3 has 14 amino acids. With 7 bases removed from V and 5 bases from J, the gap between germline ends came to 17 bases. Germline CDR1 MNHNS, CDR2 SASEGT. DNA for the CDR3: TGTGCCAGCACCAAAACTGCTAGAGGGGAGACCCAGTACTTC. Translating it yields CASTKTARGETQYF.

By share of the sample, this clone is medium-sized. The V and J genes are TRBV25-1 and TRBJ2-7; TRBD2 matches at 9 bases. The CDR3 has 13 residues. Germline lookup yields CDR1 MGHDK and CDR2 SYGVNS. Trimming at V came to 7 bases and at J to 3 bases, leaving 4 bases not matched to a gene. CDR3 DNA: TGTGCCAGCACATATAGCGGGAGCTACGAGCAGTACTTC. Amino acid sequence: CASTYSGSYEQYF.

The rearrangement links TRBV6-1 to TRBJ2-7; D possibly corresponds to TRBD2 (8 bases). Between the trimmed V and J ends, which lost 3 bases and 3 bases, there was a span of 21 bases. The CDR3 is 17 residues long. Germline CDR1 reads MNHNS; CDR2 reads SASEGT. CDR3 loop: CASSEGLIAGQFYEQYF. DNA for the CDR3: TGTGCCAGCAGTGAGGGATTAATAGCGGGACAGTTCTACGAGCAGTACTTC.

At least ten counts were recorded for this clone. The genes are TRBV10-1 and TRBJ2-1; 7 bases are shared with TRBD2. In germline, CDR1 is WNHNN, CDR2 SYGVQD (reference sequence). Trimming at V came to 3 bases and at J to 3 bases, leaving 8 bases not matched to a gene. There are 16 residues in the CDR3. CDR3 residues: CASSDPAGVNYNEQFF. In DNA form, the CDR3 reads TGCGCCAGCAGTGACCCCGCGGGAGTGAACTACAATGAGCAGTTCTTC.